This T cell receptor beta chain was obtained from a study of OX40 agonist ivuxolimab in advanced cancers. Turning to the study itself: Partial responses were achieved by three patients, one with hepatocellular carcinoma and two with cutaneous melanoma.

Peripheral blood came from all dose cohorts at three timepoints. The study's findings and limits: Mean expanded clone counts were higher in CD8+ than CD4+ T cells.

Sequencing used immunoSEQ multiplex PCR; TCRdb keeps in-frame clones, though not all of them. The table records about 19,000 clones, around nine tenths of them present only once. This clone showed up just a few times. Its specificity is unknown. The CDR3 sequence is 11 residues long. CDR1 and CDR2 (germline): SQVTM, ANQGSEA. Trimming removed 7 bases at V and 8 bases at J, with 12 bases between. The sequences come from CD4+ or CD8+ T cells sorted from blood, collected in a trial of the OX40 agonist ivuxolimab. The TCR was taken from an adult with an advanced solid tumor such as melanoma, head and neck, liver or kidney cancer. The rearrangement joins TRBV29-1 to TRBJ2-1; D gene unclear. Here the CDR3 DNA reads TGCAGCGCTCCTCATGGGGATGAGCAGTTCTTC. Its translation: CSAPHGDEQFF.